The clone carrying this TCR beta chain has a handful of counts. Original analysis: Amplification with reference gene primers provided the estimates of nucleated cell counts. Method: immunoSEQ multiplex PCR; TCRdb's copy keeps in-frame clones and lacks some. Clonal size and the V and J genes are those of that table, whereas D and trimming came from the DNA. Of about 380,000 clones listed, roughly 85% are singletons. With 2 bases clipped from V and 0 bases from J, the junction kept 1 base outside the gene matches. This CDR3 spans 14 amino acids. Germline CDR1 is MNHEY and CDR2 is SVGEGT. This specimen comes from a study of blood T cell repertoires in COVID-19. Turning to the study itself: The United States, Italy and Spain supplied acute and convalescent COVID-19 samples. The cDNA or gDNA used as material had been derived from T cells, B-cell-depleted T cells, or PBMCs.

This TCR was recovered from a woman between 18 and 29 years old with acute or convalescent COVID-19. The chain has TRBV6-2 or TRBV6-3 and TRBJ2-7, with 7 positions matching TRBD2. Sequenced material: peripheral blood. The CDR3 region has the DNA TGTGCCAGCAGTTACGGGACTAACTCCTACGAGCAGTACTTC. Protein: CASSYGTNSYEQYF.